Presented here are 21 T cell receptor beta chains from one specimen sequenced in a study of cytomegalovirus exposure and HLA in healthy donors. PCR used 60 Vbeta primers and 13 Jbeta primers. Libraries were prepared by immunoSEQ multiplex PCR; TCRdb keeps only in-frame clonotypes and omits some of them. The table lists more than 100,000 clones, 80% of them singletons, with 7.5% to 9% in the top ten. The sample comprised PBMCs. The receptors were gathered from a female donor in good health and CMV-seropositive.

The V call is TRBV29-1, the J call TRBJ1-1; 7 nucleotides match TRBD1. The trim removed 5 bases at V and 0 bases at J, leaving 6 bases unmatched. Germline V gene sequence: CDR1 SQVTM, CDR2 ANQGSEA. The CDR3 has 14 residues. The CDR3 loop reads CSVFAGGMNTEAFF. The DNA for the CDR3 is TGCAGCGTTTTTGCAGGGGGTATGAACACTGAAGCTTTCTTT. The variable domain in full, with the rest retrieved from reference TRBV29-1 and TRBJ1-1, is SAVISQKPSRDICQRGTSLTIQCQVDSQVTMMFWYRQQPGQSLTLIATANQGSEATYESGFVIDKFPISRPNLTFSTLTVSNMSPEDSSIYLCSVFAGGMNTEAFFGQGTRLTVV.

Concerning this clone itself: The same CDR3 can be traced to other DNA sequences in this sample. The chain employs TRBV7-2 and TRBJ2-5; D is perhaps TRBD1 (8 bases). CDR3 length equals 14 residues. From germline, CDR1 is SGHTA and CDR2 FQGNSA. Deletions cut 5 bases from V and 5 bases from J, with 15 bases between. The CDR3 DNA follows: TGTGCCAGCAGCCTACAGGGGGGGCAGGAGACCCAGTACTTC. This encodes CASSLQGGQETQYF.

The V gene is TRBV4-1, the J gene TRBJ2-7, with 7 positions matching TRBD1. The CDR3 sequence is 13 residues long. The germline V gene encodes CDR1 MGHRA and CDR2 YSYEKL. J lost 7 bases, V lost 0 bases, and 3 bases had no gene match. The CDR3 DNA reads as TGCGCCAGCAGCCAAGAAGTGACAGGGGAGCAGTACTTC. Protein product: CASSQEVTGEQYF.

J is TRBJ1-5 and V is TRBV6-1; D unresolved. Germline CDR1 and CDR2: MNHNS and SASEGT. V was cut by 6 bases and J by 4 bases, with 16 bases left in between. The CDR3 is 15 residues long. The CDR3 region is CASSLLYGGNQPQHF. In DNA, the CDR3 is TGTGCCAGCAGCCTGCTTTACGGAGGTAATCAGCCCCAGCATTTT.

Written as DNA, the CDR3 is TGTGCCTGGAGCGGACTAGCGGATATCACAGATACGCAGTATTTT. Its protein is CAWSGLADITDTQYF. The chain combines TRBV30 with TRBJ2-3; 10 nucleotides match TRBD2. The CDR3 sequence is 15 residues long. CDR1 is GTSNPN, CDR2 SVGIG, per germline (reference sequence). The V gene end was trimmed by 3 bases and the J gene end by 2 bases; junction bases not matched to a gene: 5.

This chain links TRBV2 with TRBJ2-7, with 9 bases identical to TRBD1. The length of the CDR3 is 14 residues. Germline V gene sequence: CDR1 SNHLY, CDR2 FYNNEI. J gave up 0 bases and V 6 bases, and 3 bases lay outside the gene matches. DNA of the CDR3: TGTGCCAGCAGCATGGGACAGGGCTCCTACGAGCAGTACTTC. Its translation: CASSMGQGSYEQYF.

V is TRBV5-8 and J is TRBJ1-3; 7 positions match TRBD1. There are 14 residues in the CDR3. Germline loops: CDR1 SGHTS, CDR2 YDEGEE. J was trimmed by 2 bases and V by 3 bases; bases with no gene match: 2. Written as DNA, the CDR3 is TGTGCCAGCAGCTATACAGGGGCTGGAAACACCATATATTTT. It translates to CASSYTGAGNTIYF.

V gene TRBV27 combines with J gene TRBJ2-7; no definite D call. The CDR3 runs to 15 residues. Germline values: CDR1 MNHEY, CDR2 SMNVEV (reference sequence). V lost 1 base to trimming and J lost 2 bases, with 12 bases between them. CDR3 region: CASSLYPVNTYEQYF. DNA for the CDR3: TGTGCCAGCAGTTTATATCCCGTTAATACCTACGAGCAGTACTTC.

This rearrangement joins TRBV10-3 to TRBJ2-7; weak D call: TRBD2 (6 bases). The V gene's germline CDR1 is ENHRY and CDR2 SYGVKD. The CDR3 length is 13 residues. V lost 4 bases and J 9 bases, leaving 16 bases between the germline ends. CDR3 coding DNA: TGTGCCATCAGTGTGGCGGGGTTGGACTTGCAGTACTTC. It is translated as CAISVAGLDLQYF.

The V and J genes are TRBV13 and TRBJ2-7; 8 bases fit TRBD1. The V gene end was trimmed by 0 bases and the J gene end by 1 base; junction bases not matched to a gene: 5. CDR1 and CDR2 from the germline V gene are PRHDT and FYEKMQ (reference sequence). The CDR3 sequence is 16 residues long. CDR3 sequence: CASSLGPTGESYEQYF. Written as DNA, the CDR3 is TGTGCCAGCAGCTTAGGCCCGACAGGGGAGTCCTACGAGCAGTACTTC.

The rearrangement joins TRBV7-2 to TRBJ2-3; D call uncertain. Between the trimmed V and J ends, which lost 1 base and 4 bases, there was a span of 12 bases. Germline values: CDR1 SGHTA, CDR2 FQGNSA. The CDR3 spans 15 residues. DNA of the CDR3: TGTGCCAGCAGCTTAGACGCCTTGCGCGCAGATACGCAGTATTTT. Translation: CASSLDALRADTQYF.

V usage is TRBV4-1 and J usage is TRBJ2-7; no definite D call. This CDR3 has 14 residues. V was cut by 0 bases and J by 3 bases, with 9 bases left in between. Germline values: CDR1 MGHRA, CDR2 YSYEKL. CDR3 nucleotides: TGCGCCAGCAGCCAAGATAGCCAAAACTACGAGCAGTACTTC. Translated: CASSQDSQNYEQYF.

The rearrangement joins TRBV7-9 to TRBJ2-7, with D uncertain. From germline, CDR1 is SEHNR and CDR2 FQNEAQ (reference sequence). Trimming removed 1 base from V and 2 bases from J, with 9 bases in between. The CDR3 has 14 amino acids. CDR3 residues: CASSLGRVPYEQYF. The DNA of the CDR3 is TGTGCCAGCAGCTTAGGTAGAGTCCCCTACGAGCAGTACTTC.

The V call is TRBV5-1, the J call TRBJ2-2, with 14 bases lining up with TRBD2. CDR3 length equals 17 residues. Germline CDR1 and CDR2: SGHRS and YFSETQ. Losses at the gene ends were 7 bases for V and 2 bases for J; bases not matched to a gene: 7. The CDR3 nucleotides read TGCGCCAGCTGTCGACTAGCGGGGGGGCCCAACACCGGGGAGCTGTTTTTT. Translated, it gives CASCRLAGGPNTGELFF.

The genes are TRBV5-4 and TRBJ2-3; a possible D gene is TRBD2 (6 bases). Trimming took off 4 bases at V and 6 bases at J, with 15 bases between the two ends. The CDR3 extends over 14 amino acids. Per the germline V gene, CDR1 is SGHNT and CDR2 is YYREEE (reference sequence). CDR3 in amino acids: CASSKDVSGDTQYF. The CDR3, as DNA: TGTGCCAGCAGCAAGGACGTCAGCGGGGATACGCAGTATTTT.

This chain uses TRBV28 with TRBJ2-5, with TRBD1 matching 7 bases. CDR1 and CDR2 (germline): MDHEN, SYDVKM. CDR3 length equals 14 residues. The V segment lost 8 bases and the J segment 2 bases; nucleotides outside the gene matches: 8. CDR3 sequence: CASDASGQQETQYF. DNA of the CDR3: TGTGCCAGCGACGCTTCGGGACAGCAAGAGACCCAGTACTTC.

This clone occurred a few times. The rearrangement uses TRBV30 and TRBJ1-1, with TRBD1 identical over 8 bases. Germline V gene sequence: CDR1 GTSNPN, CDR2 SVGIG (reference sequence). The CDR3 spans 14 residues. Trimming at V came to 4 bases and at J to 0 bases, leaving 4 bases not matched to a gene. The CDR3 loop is CAWTRTGMNTEAFF. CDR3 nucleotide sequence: TGTGCCTGGACCCGGACAGGGATGAACACTGAAGCTTTCTTT.

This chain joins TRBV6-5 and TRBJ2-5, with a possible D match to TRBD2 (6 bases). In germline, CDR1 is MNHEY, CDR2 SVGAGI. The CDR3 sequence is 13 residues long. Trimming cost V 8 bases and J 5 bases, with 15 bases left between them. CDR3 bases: TGTGCCAGCGTTCAGGGACTCGGGGAGACCCAGTACTTC. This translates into CASVQGLGETQYF.

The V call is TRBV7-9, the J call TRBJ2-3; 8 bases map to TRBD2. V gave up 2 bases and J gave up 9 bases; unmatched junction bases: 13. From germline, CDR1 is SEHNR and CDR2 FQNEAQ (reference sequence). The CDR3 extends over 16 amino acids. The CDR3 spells CASSLPLGGVGVTQYF. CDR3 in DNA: TGTGCCAGCAGCTTACCCCTCGGGGGGGTGGGGGTAACGCAGTATTTT.

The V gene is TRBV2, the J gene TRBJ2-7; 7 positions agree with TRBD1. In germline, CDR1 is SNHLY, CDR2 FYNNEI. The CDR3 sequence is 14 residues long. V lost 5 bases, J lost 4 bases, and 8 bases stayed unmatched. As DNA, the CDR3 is TGTGCCAGCAGTTCCCGGGACAGAATATACGAGCAGTACTTC. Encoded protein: CASSSRDRIYEQYF.

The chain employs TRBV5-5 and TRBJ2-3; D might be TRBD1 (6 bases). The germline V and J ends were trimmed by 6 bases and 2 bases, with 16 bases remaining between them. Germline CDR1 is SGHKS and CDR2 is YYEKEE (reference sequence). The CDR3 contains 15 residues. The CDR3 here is CASNAQGFYTDTQYF. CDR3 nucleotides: TGTGCCAGCAACGCACAGGGTTTCTACACAGATACGCAGTATTTT.